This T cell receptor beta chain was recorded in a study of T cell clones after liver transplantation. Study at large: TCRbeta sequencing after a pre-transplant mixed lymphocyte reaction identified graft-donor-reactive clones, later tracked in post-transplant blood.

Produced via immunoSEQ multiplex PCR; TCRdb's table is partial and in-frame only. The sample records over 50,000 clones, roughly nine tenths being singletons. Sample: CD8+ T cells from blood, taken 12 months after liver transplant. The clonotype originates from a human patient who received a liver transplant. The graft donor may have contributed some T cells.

CDR3 nucleotides: TGTGCCTGGAATCATGCCCGGGCTGGGACCTATGGCTACACCTTC. This encodes CAWNHARAGTYGYTF. This chain links TRBV30 with TRBJ1-2, with a tentative D call TRBD1 (5 bases). This CDR3 spans 15 amino acids. V lost 4 bases and J 4 bases, leaving 19 bases between the germline ends. The germline CDR1 and CDR2 sequences are GTSNPN and SVGIG (reference sequence).